This T cell receptor beta chain was found in a study of control samples from healthy donors and cancer patients. Germline V gives CDR1 SGHTA, CDR2 FQGNSA. The V end was cut by 1 base, the J end by 5 bases, with 11 bases between. The CDR3 is 14 residues long. The data were produced by immunoSEQ multiplex PCR, yet TCRdb's version contains in-frame clones alone and is incomplete. Of 150,000 to 200,000 clones in the sample, 80% to 90% were seen once. The chain combines TRBV7-2 with TRBJ2-5; D perhaps matches TRBD2 (6 bases). Sequencing used blood. The sequence derives from a man aged 18 to 30 in good health. DNA for the CDR3: TGTGCCAGCAGCTTAGATGGCGGAGGGGAGACCCAGTACTTC. Its protein is CASSLDGGGETQYF.